This record covers a single T cell receptor beta chain. The antigen this receptor binds is unknown. Nothing much larger sits one base from this clone, and base qualities are not available. These data belong to a study of cytomegalovirus exposure and HLA in healthy donors (dated by TCRdb to 2015 to 2018). With respect to the entire study: An earlier analysis of some 620 of the donors reported approximately 300 Gb of sequence data and about 120 million unique TCR beta sequences obtained from about 180 million T cells. An early release that covered fewer than 750 HLA-typed donors contained approximately 300 gigabases of sequencing data and tens of millions of unique TCR sequences. The genetic ancestry cluster associated with self-reported Caucasian donors included 81% of the 300 to 450 genotyped donors. The aim of the study was to test whether cataloging public T cell receptors could identify signatures of past pathogen exposure. The study used immunosequencing to profile the T cell repertoires of several hundred subjects and linked those repertoires to cytomegalovirus serostatus. A separate validation cohort of roughly 110 different subjects was used in addition to the roughly 720-subject first cohort. The study combined high-throughput TCR immunosequencing, statistical association of individual TCRs with disease status, and machine learning to predict cytomegalovirus infection status. In a later analysis, previously published TCR beta repertoires from 670 or so donors were re-analyzed and high-resolution HLA genotyping was added so that TCR occurrence patterns could be studied. The later analysis used no new phenotypic data to find candidate immune exposures, relying instead on TCR beta sequences and their occurrence across donors. To decide whether each TCR beta V gene segment behaved as functional or pseudogenic, an earlier analysis of some 570 of the donors relied on high-throughput TCR beta sequencing. Donor age, sex, ethnicity and CMV serostatus were compiled alongside the repertoire data. A later genetic analysis used genome-wide SNP genotypes for about 55% of the 666 donors, treating that subset as a discovery cohort. All discovery cohort repertoires had been generated using a single sequencing platform. HLA typing covered class I and class II loci at four-digit resolution. The number of typed donors differed by locus: about 620-630 for A, B, C, DRB1 and DQB1; some 500 for DQA1; 606 for DPA1; and around 450 for DPB1. Because of strong linkage in the cohort, 4 to 6 DR-DQ haplotypes were treated as single units for association and clustering. Among 398 genotyped donors of the cohort, an average of about 240,000 unique TCR beta nucleotide sequences was sequenced per donor, of which approximately 18% were non-productive.

CDR1 and CDR2 (MNHEY, SMNVEV) derive from the germline V gene (reference sequence). The CDR3 starts with the cysteine, ends with the phenylalanine, and has 17 residues. Left in the record is the CDR3 DNA by itself, 51 bases read in frame from the first base. V lost 2 bases and J lost 2 bases, and the count of bases not matched to a germline gene is 6. Preparation of the library involved the immunoSEQ multiplex PCR assay. For the multiplex PCR, a mixture combining 60 forward primers for TCR Vbeta segments and 13 reverse primers for TCR Jbeta segments was used. The CDR3 region of rearranged TCR beta genes was amplified from genomic DNA by a multiplex PCR assay. Amplified TCR beta libraries were sequenced as 87-base-pair reads on the Illumina HiSeq System. The authors' pipeline ran thus. In a later analysis, approximately 74 million unique TCR beta chains were counted across the roughly 610 repertoires, and roughly 10 million of these chains were shared by at least two donors. To remove PCR and sequencing errors, raw reads were error-corrected and collapsed into unique sequences using a nearest-neighbor algorithm that merged closely related sequences. Alignment of CDR3 sequences to IMGT reference sequences was used to assign V, D and J gene segments. For a sequence to be retained, at least a six-nucleotide match to both a V gene segment and a J gene segment was required. Rearrangements were classified as productive when the CDR3 lacked stop codons and remained in frame with V and J, and all other rearrangements were classified as non-productive. CDR3 was defined according to IMGT convention as the region running from the second conserved V-encoded cysteine to the conserved J-encoded phenylalanine. The earlier analysis of approximately 590 of the donors excluded any sequence lacking an unambiguous match to a single V gene segment. In an earlier analysis of several hundred of the donors, a V segment was called functional when productive rearrangements were above 56.7%, and segregating when the standard deviation between donors exceeded 5%. A statistical classification framework was built to diagnose cytomegalovirus status from the catalog of TCR beta chain sequences. A later analysis assigned V and J genes by comparing TCR nucleotide sequences with IMGT/GENE-DB human TR gene sequences. In a later analysis, CDR3 sequences and most-parsimonious VDJ recombination scenarios were assigned using the TCRdist pipeline. A later analysis defined each TCR beta chain by its CDR3 amino acid sequence plus V-gene family, and excluded reads lacking a unique V-gene family. In a later analysis, 500 to 700 highly shared, low-generation-probability nucleotide sequences were removed to address suspected cross-contamination and a sequencing artifact. In a later analysis, a clonal expansion index was calculated for each public chain from normalized within-repertoire ranks of inferred template counts. In a later analysis, generation probabilities were computed with a VDJ recombination model fitted to out-of-frame rearrangements, and the resulting probabilities were checked against IGoR. In a later analysis, TCR-TCR, TCR-HLA and TCR-CMV co-occurrence was scored with hypergeometric tests, and a repertoire-size bias correction was applied to TCR pairs. In a later analysis, false discovery rates were estimated by permuting HLA or CMV assignments 20 times. In a later analysis, co-occurring TCRs were grouped using DBSCAN, and TCRdist sequence similarity was added for clustering within HLA-allele-positive subsets. Repertoires with fewer than 30,000 or more than 120,000 public chains were left out of co-occurrence clustering, as were four to six repertoires with anomalous nucleotide sharing. TCRdb limited this immuneACCESS table to in-frame rearrangements with V and J called. A share of clones is missing; checked studies link under half to unresolved V genes, and the rest is unexplained. The DNA was the basis for D and trimming; V, J and clone size are from that table. The sample table contains under 150,000 clones; only one count was recorded for approximately 80% of them. 5% to 5.5% of the sample rests with the top ten.

The paper's findings and limits, for the study overall: Cytomegalovirus status was reported to be diagnosed by the classifier with high specificity and sensitivity in both the original and validation cohorts. A further reported finding was that TCR beta sequences accurately predicted the HLA-A and HLA-B alleles for most subjects in the first cohort. Because counts were too low, roughly 17 rarely observed V segments, including chromosome 9 orphons, were left out of the earlier analysis of over 550 of the donors. In a later analysis, most CMV-associated TCR beta chains were found to appear HLA-restricted, with HLA associations seemingly driven largely by CMV exposure. The sequencing pipeline was judged likely to have produced a cluster of highly shared sequence variants as a technical artifact. At a false discovery rate of 0.05, a later analysis linked around 15,000 TCR beta sequences to specific HLA alleles. In an earlier analysis of 587 of the donors, most TCR beta V segments appeared in productive rearrangements about 87% or about 30% of the time, broadly matching IMGT annotations. In vitro tests confirmed that a few of the cytomegalovirus-associated TCR beta chains recognize cytomegalovirus antigens. A total of roughly 160 TCR beta chains were listed by the study as associated with cytomegalovirus. Most TCR sequences were observed very rarely across donors, whereas some public TCRs were present in many individuals. The authors suggested that the approach could potentially be generalized to other disease states and immunological phenotypes. Correlated functional status among segregating V segments might be attributable to linkage disequilibrium, but an unknown experimental factor could not be ruled out. A later analysis reported that several top co-occurrence clusters appeared linked to parvovirus B19, influenza, CMV and Epstein-Barr virus. A later analysis found that HLA-associated TCR beta chains were more clonally expanded and had lower generation probabilities than equally common non-associated chains. Assigning TCR associations to individual alleles was difficult when HLA alleles, especially DR and DQ, strongly co-occurred. Compared with the roughly 600-donor mean, donors in an Asian-associated ancestry cluster had fewer N-insertions in productive TCRs, according to a later genetic analysis. CMV serostatus was the only immune exposure information available for the cohort. In a later analysis, the rate of TCR association differed among HLA loci, with DRB1 alleles having the most associated TCRs and HLA-C alleles having the fewest. Because HLA typing was unavailable for some donors at each locus, only the typed subset was used in association tests. A later genetic analysis associated a missense DCLRE1C variant with V-gene and J-gene trimming of TCR beta chains, and an independent cohort replicated the association. In this cohort, only TCR beta chains were sequenced, and detectable features were limited by the absence of alpha or paired-chain data. The presence/absence analyses assumed that sequencing depth was roughly uniform across donors, and that assumption may not be true. Because the 87-base-pair reads could not distinguish some IMGT-functional V segments, including TRBV6-2 and TRBV6-3, those segments were excluded.

The cohort consisted of hundreds of healthy bone marrow donors. At the time of sampling, every cohort member was nominally healthy, though immune exposures that went unrecorded were likely present. The donor tested CMV seronegative, placing the donor among the 350 to 400 seronegative members of the cohort. A peripheral blood sample was collected from each donor, and TCR beta sequencing was performed on peripheral blood mononuclear cells. Genomic DNA extraction from the blood cell samples was performed with the Qiagen DNeasy Blood Extraction Kit. The V and J segments used are TRBV27 and TRBJ2-3, with 11 bases matching TRBD2. This sequence originates from a male donor in good health and CMV-seronegative. The specimen was PBMCs. The DNA sequence follows: TGTGCCAGCAGTTTAGGTAGCGGGGGGGTCCACACAGATACGCAGTATTTT. This codes for CASSLGSGGVHTDTQYF.